This record looks at one TCR beta chain sequence and its context. Its specificity is unknown. This CDR3 contains 15 residues. Germline lookup yields CDR1 SGHRS and CDR2 YFSETQ. V shed 4 bases and J 5 bases; nucleotides not matched to a gene: 9. The data belong to a study of post-analysis software for immune sequencing data. On the study more broadly: Courses of disease covered relapsing-remitting, secondary progressive and progressive-relapsing multiple sclerosis. Study conclusions and caveats: Versus controls, multiple sclerosis patients showed significantly lower diversity (normalized Chao1). With F measure, samples from one preparation batch clustered together strongly. With TRBV5-6, TRBV5-1 and TRBV20-1 included, five TRBV segments were more frequent in patients than in controls.

The authors incorporated unique molecular identifiers into the TCR beta cDNA libraries. T cells numbering about 0.85 to 10 million yielded a few hundred thousand cDNA molecules. A single record per CDR3 protein comes from TCRdb applying MiXCR to the PCR reads. The repertoire consists of 400,000 to 500,000 distinct CDR3 sequences, with 39% occurring once and the leading ten covering around 8%. The chain links TRBV5-1 to TRBJ2-1; 7 bases agree with TRBD2. This sequence originates from a girl aged 2-10 years with multiple sclerosis. The sequenced sample was blood. CDR3 in DNA: TGCGCCAGCAGCACAGCGGGGACCCCTAACAATGAGCAGTTCTTC. Protein: CASSTAGTPNNEQFF.